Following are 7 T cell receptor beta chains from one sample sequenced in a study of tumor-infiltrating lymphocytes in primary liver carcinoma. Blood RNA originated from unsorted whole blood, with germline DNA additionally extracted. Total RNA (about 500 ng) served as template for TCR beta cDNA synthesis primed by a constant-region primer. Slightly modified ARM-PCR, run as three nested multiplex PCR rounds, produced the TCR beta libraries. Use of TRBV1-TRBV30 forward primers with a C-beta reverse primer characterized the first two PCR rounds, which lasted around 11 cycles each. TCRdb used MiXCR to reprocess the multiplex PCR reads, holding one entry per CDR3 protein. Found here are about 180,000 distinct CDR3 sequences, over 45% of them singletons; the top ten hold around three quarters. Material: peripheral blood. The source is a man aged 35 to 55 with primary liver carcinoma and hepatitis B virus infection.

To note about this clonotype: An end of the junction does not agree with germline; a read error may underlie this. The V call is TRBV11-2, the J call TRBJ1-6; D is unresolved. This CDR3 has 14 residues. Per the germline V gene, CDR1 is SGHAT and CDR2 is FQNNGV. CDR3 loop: CANSLATANLPLHF. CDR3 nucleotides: TGTGCTAACAGCTTAGCCACAGCGAATTTACCCCTCCACTTT.

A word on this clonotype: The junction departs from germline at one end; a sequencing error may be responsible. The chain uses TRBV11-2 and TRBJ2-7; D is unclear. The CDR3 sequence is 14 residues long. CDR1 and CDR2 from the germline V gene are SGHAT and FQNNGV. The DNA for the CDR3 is TGTGTCAGCAGCTTAACTGACGGAGTCTACGACCAGTACTTC. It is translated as CVSSLTDGVYDQYF.

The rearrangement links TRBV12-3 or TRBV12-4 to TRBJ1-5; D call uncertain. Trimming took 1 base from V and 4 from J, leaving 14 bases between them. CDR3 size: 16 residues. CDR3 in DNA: TGTGCCAGCAGTTTAGGTGCTGAGAAGGGTAATCAGCCCCAGCATTTT. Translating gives CASSLGAEKGNQPQHF.

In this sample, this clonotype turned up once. The DNA for the CDR3 is TGCAGTGCTAGAGATATGCTAGCGGGAAACGAGCAGTACTTC. It codes for CSARDMLAGNEQYF. This sequence joins TRBV20-1 and TRBJ2-7; TRBD2 aligns across 9 bases. Germline assignment: CDR1 DFQATT and CDR2 SNEGSKA (reference sequence). V gave up 0 bases and J gave up 5 bases; unmatched junction bases: 5. This CDR3 region has 14 residues.

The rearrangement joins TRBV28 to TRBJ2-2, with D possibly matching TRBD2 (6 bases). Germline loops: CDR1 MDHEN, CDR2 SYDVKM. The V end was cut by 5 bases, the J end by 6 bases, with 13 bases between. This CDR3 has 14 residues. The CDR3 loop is CASSLEWRAGELFF. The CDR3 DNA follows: TGTGCCAGCAGTCTAGAATGGAGGGCCGGGGAGCTGTTTTTT.

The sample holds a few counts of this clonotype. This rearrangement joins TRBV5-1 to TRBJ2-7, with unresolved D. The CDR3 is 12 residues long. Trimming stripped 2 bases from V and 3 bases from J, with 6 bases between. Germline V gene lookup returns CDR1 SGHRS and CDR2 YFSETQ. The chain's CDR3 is CASSFEDYEQYF. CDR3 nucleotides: TGCGCCAGCAGCTTTGAGGACTACGAGCAGTACTTC.

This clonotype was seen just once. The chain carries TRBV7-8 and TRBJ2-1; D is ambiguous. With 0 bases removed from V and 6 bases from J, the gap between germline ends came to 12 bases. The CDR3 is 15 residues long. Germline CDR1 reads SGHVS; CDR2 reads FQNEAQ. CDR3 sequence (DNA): TGTGCCAGCAGCTTAGCGGCTCTGGGCCCCAATGAGCAGTTCTTC. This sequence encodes CASSLAALGPNEQFF.